This TCR beta chain was documented in a study of T cells after somatic rescue of genetic block. Produced via immunoSEQ multiplex PCR; TCRdb's table is partial and in-frame only. Of more than 70,000 clones listed, about nine tenths are singletons. The CDR3 is 12 amino acids. Trimming took off 0 bases at V and 5 bases at J, with 4 bases between the two ends. Germline CDR1 SGHRS, CDR2 YFSETQ. Source material: peripheral blood mononuclear cells (PBMCs). The receptor was isolated from a woman under 30. The chain links TRBV5-1 to TRBJ2-3, with D uncertain. The CDR3 bases are TGCGCCAGCAGCTTGGGAGGAGATACGCAGTATTTT. Its translation: CASSLGGDTQYF.